This TCR beta chain stems from a study of early T cells in non-severe SARS-CoV-2 infection. Overall study: RNA in bulk from unsorted whole blood was sequenced, and chains were unpaired. Study-wide results and limits: VDJdb matching skewed toward anti-spike CD8 responses, missing private and CD4 specificities.

Between the trimmed V and J ends, which lost 1 base and 7 bases, there was a span of 17 bases. This CDR3 has 15 amino acids. Individual cDNA molecules each received unique molecular identifiers attached to them. TCRdb redid the calling of the 5' RACE reads with MiXCR, one entry per CDR3 protein. The table shows around 33,000 distinct CDR3 sequences, with 4.7% occurring only once. About this clonotype: Its antigen is unidentified.

Specimen: whole blood. This TCR derives from an adult who was a healthcare worker with PCR-confirmed SARS-CoV-2 infection or an uninfected control (not recorded which). The chain links TRBV12-3 or TRBV12-4 to TRBJ2-7; D uncertain. CDR3 sequence: CASSLDRQLVHEQYF. The CDR3 bases are TGTGCCAGCAGTTTAGATAGGCAGTTAGTTCATGAGCAGTACTTC.